This is a list of T cell receptor beta chains from one sample in a study of metastatic and nonmetastatic thyroid tumors. TCRdb reanalyzed the PCR reads via MiXCR. Counted here are around 6,400 clones, roughly 15% occurring once; the ten biggest clones make up 11%. The sequencing input was tumor tissue. The receptors derive from a male donor with papillary thyroid cancer or a benign thyroid nodule (not recorded which). Some clones in this sample may be carry-over from other donors' samples. CDR3s include the opening cysteine and the closing phenylalanine or tryptophan. The order of the fields is CDR3 protein, CDR3 DNA, clone size, J gene, V gene, D gene. The D gene is left open where the match is weak. Some rows have no size entry. The others give once, few or many, or a class for an expanded clone.

CDR3aa: CASSTGRSSYEQYF; CDR3nt: TGTGCCAGCAGCACCGGACGGTCCTCCTACGAGCAGTACTTC; abundance: large; j_gene: TRBJ2-7; v_gene: TRBV28; d_gene: .
CDR3aa: CASSPGGKGYTF; CDR3nt: TGTGCCAGCAGTCCAGGGGGCAAAGGCTACACCTTC; abundance: large; j_gene: TRBJ1-2; v_gene: TRBV6-1; d_gene: TRBD1
CDR3aa: CASSLNELDTQYF; CDR3nt: TGTGCCAGCAGCCTCAATGAGTTGGATACGCAGTATTTT; abundance: many; j_gene: TRBJ2-3; v_gene: TRBV7-3; d_gene: .
CDR3aa: CASRGTRGTGELFF; CDR3nt: TGTGCCAGCAGGGGGACAAGGGGCACCGGGGAGCTGTTTTTT; abundance: few; j_gene: TRBJ2-2; v_gene: TRBV6-1; d_gene: .
CDR3aa: CSVRVAGVNNEQFF; CDR3nt: TGCAGCGTTCGAGTAGCGGGAGTTAACAATGAGCAGTTCTTC; abundance: few; j_gene: TRBJ2-1; v_gene: TRBV29-1; d_gene: TRBD2
CDR3aa: CAWSPLRFNQPQHF; CDR3nt: TGTGCCTGGAGTCCTCTCAGGTTCAATCAGCCCCAGCATTTT; abundance: .; j_gene: TRBJ1-5; v_gene: TRBV30; d_gene: .
CDR3aa: CASSFTVADTQYF; CDR3nt: TGTGCCAGCAGTTTCACAGTGGCAGATACGCAGTATTTT; abundance: medium-sized; j_gene: TRBJ2-3; v_gene: TRBV27; d_gene: .
CDR3aa: CASSYGGEDYGYTF; CDR3nt: TGTGCCAGCAGTTACGGGGGGGAGGACTATGGCTACACCTTC; abundance: medium-sized; j_gene: TRBJ1-2; v_gene: TRBV2; d_gene: .
CDR3aa: CASSWGNTEAFF; CDR3nt: TGCGCCAGCAGCTGGGGGAACACTGAAGCTTTCTTT; abundance: many; j_gene: TRBJ1-1; v_gene: TRBV5-1; d_gene: .
CDR3aa: CASSQDWGDFQPQHF; CDR3nt: TGCGCCAGCAGCCAAGATTGGGGGGATTTTCAGCCCCAGCATTTT; abundance: many; j_gene: TRBJ1-5; v_gene: TRBV4-1; d_gene: .
CDR3aa: CASNRLAGEDEQYF; CDR3nt: TGTGCCAGCAACCGACTAGCGGGAGAAGACGAGCAGTACTTC; abundance: medium-sized; j_gene: TRBJ2-7; v_gene: TRBV6-1; d_gene: TRBD2
CDR3aa: CASSTVGELFF; CDR3nt: TGTGCCAGCAGTACAGTCGGGGAGCTGTTTTTT; abundance: medium-sized; j_gene: TRBJ2-2; v_gene: TRBV6-2/TRBV6-3; d_gene: .
CDR3aa: CASSSGGAKKIQYF; CDR3nt: TGTGCCAGCAGTTCGGGAGGAGCAAAAAAAATTCAGTACTTC; abundance: .; j_gene: TRBJ2-4; v_gene: TRBV28; d_gene: TRBD2